The present T cell receptor beta chain was sequenced within a study of shared clonotypes between healthy human individuals. The CDR3 contains 13 residues. Germline values: CDR1 LNHNV, CDR2 YYDKDF (reference sequence). V lost 8 bases and J lost 8; bases outside the gene matches: 11. The protocol was immunoSEQ multiplex PCR, while the TCRdb copy is restricted to in-frame clones and leaves out a portion. The sample has fewer than 600,000 clones, 77% seen once. Sample: PBMCs. This sequence originates from a middle-aged woman in good health. Some clones in this sample may be carry-over from other donors' samples. This chain links TRBV15 with TRBJ1-2; 7 bases match TRBD1. This CDR3 is CATSTRGQDGYTF. CDR3 DNA sequence: TGTGCCACCTCCACCCGTGGACAGGACGGCTACACCTTC.